One and the same sample provided the 31 T cell receptor beta chains below, sequenced in a study of blood T cell repertoires in COVID-19. The repertoire was sequenced with immunoSEQ multiplex PCR; TCRdb's copy has only in-frame clones and lacks some. The sample holds about 240,000 clones, about 80% seen once. The sample comprised peripheral blood. The receptors stem from a woman of 80 years or more with acute or convalescent COVID-19.

The rearrangement joins TRBV5-1 to TRBJ2-2; 15 nucleotides agree with TRBD2. CDR1 and CDR2 (germline): SGHRS, YFSETQ. Trimming at V came to 2 bases and at J to 4 bases, leaving 6 bases not matched to a gene. The CDR3 is 18 residues long. The CDR3 is CASSFGTSGGSVTGELFF. The CDR3, as DNA: TGCGCCAGCAGCTTTGGGACTAGCGGGGGGAGCGTCACCGGGGAGCTGTTTTTT.

The rearrangement joins TRBV18 to TRBJ1-1; D might be TRBD1 (5 bases). CDR1 is KGHSH and CDR2 is LQKENI in the germline V gene. This CDR3 comprises 15 residues. Trimming removed 3 bases at V and 6 bases at J, with 17 bases between. The CDR3 loop is CASSPALTGGAEAFF. The CDR3 DNA is TGTGCCAGCTCACCCGCGTTGACCGGGGGGGCTGAAGCTTTCTTT.

As DNA, the CDR3 is TGTGCCAGCAGTGAGGGCAGGGGGTGGACTGAAGCTTTCTTT. Its protein product is CASSEGRGWTEAFF. The chain carries TRBV2 and TRBJ1-1; TRBD1 matches 7 bases. Per the germline V gene, CDR1 is SNHLY and CDR2 is FYNNEI. CDR3 length: 14 amino acids. Germline trimming cut 3 bases from V and 5 bases from J; bases unmatched to any gene: 6.

The genes are TRBV28 and TRBJ2-7, with 8 bases that match TRBD2. Germline CDR1 and CDR2: MDHEN and SYDVKM. The CDR3 totals 13 residues. The junction had 6 bases not matched to a gene; V was cut back by 7 bases and J by 4 bases. The CDR3 DNA is TGTGCCAGCAACCGGGGGGGCCAGTACGAGCAGTACTTC. Translation: CASNRGGQYEQYF.

With respect to this clone: Other DNA sequences of this sample code for an identical CDR3. The chain joins TRBV5-4 to TRBJ1-2, with 9 bases lining up with TRBD1. J was trimmed by 6 bases and V by 1 base; bases with no gene match: 1. The CDR3 has 13 residues. CDR1 is SGHNT, CDR2 YYREEE, per germline (reference sequence). The CDR3 bases are TGTGCCAGCAGCTTGACAGGGGGCGATGGCTACACCTTC. Translated: CASSLTGGDGYTF.

The gene calls are TRBV19 and TRBJ2-3; D gene uncertain. CDR1 and CDR2 (germline): LNHDA, SQIVND (reference sequence). The length of the CDR3 is 12 residues. The germline V and J ends were trimmed by 5 bases and 4 bases, with 7 bases remaining between them. The CDR3 reads CASSPSADTQYF. CDR3 bases: TGTGCCAGTAGTCCCTCAGCAGATACGCAGTATTTT.

The V gene is TRBV7-9, the J gene TRBJ1-4; TRBD1 matches 9 bases. In germline, CDR1 is SEHNR, CDR2 FQNEAQ (reference sequence). The ends lost 6 bases at V and 7 bases at J; junction bases unmatched: 9. This CDR3 spans 15 amino acids. In DNA form, the CDR3 reads TGTGCCAGCAGTCAAACAGGGGGCCTTGGTGAAAAACTGTTTTTT. This gives the protein CASSQTGGLGEKLFF. The full variable domain, completed using reference TRBV7-9 and TRBJ1-4, is DTGVSQNPRHKITKRGQNVTFRCDPISEHNRLYWYRQTLGQGPEFLTYFQNEAQLEKSRLLSDRFSAERPKGSFSTLEIQRTEQGDSAMYLCASSQTGGLGEKLFFGSGTQLSVL.

The rearrangement uses TRBV19 and TRBJ1-2; D is unresolved. Trimming shortened V by 3 bases and J by 8 bases, and 10 bases separated the two germline ends. Germline CDR1 is LNHDA and CDR2 is SQIVND (reference sequence). The CDR3 length is 12 residues. In DNA form, the CDR3 reads TGTGCCAGTAGTATCGAGGTAGGCGGCTACACCTTC. It translates to CASSIEVGGYTF.

V and J are TRBV27 and TRBJ2-2, with TRBD1 matching 10 bases. Trimming took 5 bases from V and 3 from J; bases not matched to a gene: 12. Germline loops: CDR1 MNHEY, CDR2 SMNVEV (reference sequence). The CDR3 is 18 amino acids. The DNA of the CDR3 is TGTGCCAGCAGTCCCGGGACAGGGGCTCGCGGGGACACCGGGGAGCTGTTTTTT. Its protein is CASSPGTGARGDTGELFF.

The rearrangement links TRBV5-1 to TRBJ2-4, with 10 bases lining up with TRBD2. This CDR3 is 15 amino acids long. Germline CDR1 is SGHRS and CDR2 is YFSETQ. V was clipped by 4 bases and J by 7 bases; unmatched bases: 8. The CDR3 DNA is TGCGCCAGCAGCGCCATAGCGGGGGGCGGGAACATTCAGTACTTC. It specifies CASSAIAGGGNIQYF.

The V call is TRBV7-8, the J call TRBJ2-2; TRBD1 aligns across 7 bases. The V gene's germline CDR1 is SGHVS and CDR2 FQNEAQ. V was pared by 0 bases and J by 7 bases, with 17 bases of the junction left unmatched. The CDR3 contains 19 residues. In DNA, the CDR3 is TGTGCCAGCAGCTTAGCTGCGGACAGGACGAGAATCGGCCACGGGGAGCTGTTTTTT. Its protein is CASSLAADRTRIGHGELFF.

This clone was observed once. V and J are TRBV19 and TRBJ1-5; a possible D gene is TRBD1 (5 bases). The CDR3 runs 18 residues. Deletions cut 6 bases from V and 1 base from J, with 22 bases between. Germline-derived CDR1 and CDR2 are LNHDA and SQIVND (reference sequence). CDR3 sequence (DNA): TGTGCCAGTAGGCCCTCGAGCGGGGCCCCTCCAAGCAATCAGCCCCAGCATTTT. Protein: CASRPSSGAPPSNQPQHF.

The V call is TRBV19, the J call TRBJ1-2; the match to TRBD1 covers 8 bases. CDR1 is LNHDA, CDR2 SQIVND, per germline (reference sequence). Trimming at V came to 7 bases and at J to 4 bases, leaving 8 bases not matched to a gene. CDR3 length: 14 residues. CDR3 sequence reads: CASTGTGTGYGYTF. CDR3 coding DNA: TGTGCCAGTACCGGAACCGGGACAGGCTATGGCTACACCTTC.

The V and J genes are TRBV11-3 and TRBJ2-5; TRBD1 matches at 11 bases. V lost 1 base and J lost 10; bases outside the gene matches: 5. Germline loops: CDR1 SGHNT, CDR2 YENEEA. CDR3 length: 14 amino acids. CDR3: CASSLGTGGRDQYF. As DNA, the CDR3 is TGTGCCAGCAGCTTAGGGACAGGGGGCCGGGACCAGTACTTC.

This clone was counted only a few times. V usage is TRBV7-2 and J usage is TRBJ2-7; D not resolved. The V end was cut by 1 base, the J end by 3 bases, with 7 bases between. The length of the CDR3 is 13 residues. Germline V gives CDR1 SGHTA, CDR2 FQGNSA. This CDR3 is CASSLGQRYEQYF. DNA for the CDR3: TGTGCCAGCAGCTTAGGGCAGCGCTACGAGCAGTACTTC.

V gene TRBV2 combines with J gene TRBJ1-3, with TRBD1 matching 8 bases. This CDR3 region has 14 residues. With V trimmed by 5 bases and J by 4 bases, 4 bases remained unmatched. Germline lookup yields CDR1 SNHLY and CDR2 FYNNEI. This CDR3 is CASSTTGGGNTIYF. The DNA for the CDR3 is TGTGCCAGCAGTACTACAGGGGGGGGAAACACCATATATTTT. Filled out from reference TRBV2 and TRBJ1-3, the complete variable domain reads EPEVTQTPSHQVTQMGQEVILRCVPISNHLYFYWYRQILGQKVEFLVSFYNNEISEKSEIFDDQFSVERPDGSNFTLKIRSTKLEDSAMYFCASSTTGGGNTIYFGEGSWLTVV.

This clone was recorded many times. The genes are TRBV2 and TRBJ1-6; a weak D match, TRBD1 (6 bases). V lost 4 bases and J 2 bases, leaving 9 bases between the germline ends. Germline V lookup: CDR1 SNHLY, CDR2 FYNNEI. CDR3 length: 15 residues. CDR3 sequence: CASSAGQAYNSPLHF. The DNA for the CDR3 is TGTGCCAGCAGTGCGGGACAAGCCTATAATTCACCCCTCCACTTT.

The table lists this clone with a few counts. The CDR3 DNA reads as TGTGCCAGCAGCTTAATGGTTGGGCCCAGGGGCGACGAGCAGTACTTC. As protein: CASSLMVGPRGDEQYF. The chain joins TRBV7-9 to TRBJ2-7; TRBD1 might be the D (6 bases). V lost 2 bases and J 5 bases, leaving 19 bases between the germline ends. From germline, CDR1 is SEHNR and CDR2 FQNEAQ (reference sequence). CDR3 length: 16 amino acids.

The rearrangement joins TRBV7-2 to TRBJ2-3; TRBD2 aligns across 15 bases. Germline V lookup: CDR1 SGHTA, CDR2 FQGNSA. V lost 0 bases, J lost 1 base, and 8 bases stayed unmatched. This CDR3 is 20 amino acids long. CDR3 protein: CASSLAGLAGGLRGTDTQYF. CDR3 sequence (DNA): TGTGCCAGCAGCTTAGCAGGACTAGCGGGGGGGTTGCGCGGCACAGATACGCAGTATTTT.

This chain joins TRBV9 and TRBJ2-7, with D perhaps TRBD2 (5 bases). The CDR3 is 13 residues long. Germline loops: CDR1 SGDLS, CDR2 YYNGEE. Trimming removed 3 bases from V and 3 bases from J, with 10 bases in between. The CDR3 DNA is TGTGCCAGCAGCGGTGGCGGGTACTACGAGCAGTACTTC. It codes for CASSGGGYYEQYF. The full variable domain, its missing parts supplied by reference TRBV9 and TRBJ2-7, is DSGVTQTPKHLITATGQRVTLRCSPRSGDLSVYWYQQSLDQGLQFLIQYYNGEERAKGNILERFSAQQFPDLHSELNLSSLELGDSALYFCASSGGGYYEQYFGPGTRLTVT.

The V gene is TRBV7-2, the J gene TRBJ2-2; D possibly corresponds to TRBD2 (5 bases). V was pared by 3 bases and J by 2 bases, with 10 bases between. The CDR3 is 15 amino acids. Germline V lookup: CDR1 SGHTA, CDR2 FQGNSA. The CDR3 DNA sequence: TGTGCCAGCAGCTTCCGGGGTGCCAACACCGGGGAGCTGTTTTTT. Its translation is CASSFRGANTGELFF. The variable domain in full, with the rest retrieved from reference TRBV7-2 and TRBJ2-2, is GAGVSQSPSNKVTEKGKDVELRCDPISGHTALYWYRQSLGQGLEFLIYFQGNSAPDKSGLPSDRFSAERTGGSVSTLTIQRTQQEDSAVYLCASSFRGANTGELFFGEGSRLTVL.

This rearrangement joins TRBV6-5 to TRBJ2-4, with D unclear. Germline CDR1 reads MNHEY; CDR2 reads SVGAGI. Between the trimmed V and J ends, which lost 7 bases and 5 bases, there was a span of 12 bases. This CDR3 has 13 residues. Written as DNA, the CDR3 is TGTGCCAGCACCGGGTCCAGCCAAAACATTCAGTACTTC. Encoded protein: CASTGSSQNIQYF.

The rearrangement links TRBV10-3 to TRBJ2-1; 10 bases fit TRBD1. The V gene's germline CDR1 is ENHRY and CDR2 SYGVKD. V gave up 7 bases and J gave up 8 bases; unmatched junction bases: 5. The CDR3 contains 13 residues. CDR3 protein: CAITTGQGYEQFF. In nucleotides, the CDR3 is TGTGCCATCACTACGGGACAGGGGTATGAGCAGTTCTTC.

The J gene is TRBJ2-7, the V gene TRBV18; D is undetermined. The ends were cut back, 2 bases at V and 2 bases at J, with 10 bases in the middle. CDR1 and CDR2 (germline): KGHSH, LQKENI. This CDR3 comprises 14 residues. The CDR3: CASSPFDQAYEQYF. DNA of the CDR3: TGTGCCAGCTCACCATTTGATCAGGCCTACGAGCAGTACTTC.

V gene TRBV6-1 combines with J gene TRBJ1-6; 8 bases are shared with TRBD1. This CDR3 contains 15 residues. V gave up 3 bases and J gave up 7 bases; unmatched junction bases: 5. Germline-derived CDR1 and CDR2 are MNHNS and SASEGT. CDR3 in DNA: TGTGCCAGCAGTGATAGGACAGGGCTGAATTCACCCCTCCACTTT. This codes for CASSDRTGLNSPLHF.

This chain links TRBV7-3 with TRBJ2-3; 7 positions match TRBD2. CDR1 is SGHTA and CDR2 is FQGTGA in the germline V gene. J gave up 8 bases and V 1 base, and 3 bases lay outside the gene matches. The CDR3 has 13 residues. The CDR3 nucleotides are TGTGCCAGCAGCTTAAAGGCTAGCGGTACGCAGTATTTT. As protein: CASSLKASGTQYF.

The V and J genes are TRBV11-2 and TRBJ2-5; D not certain. This CDR3 has 13 amino acids. V lost 5 bases, J lost 5 bases, and 12 bases lay in between. In germline, CDR1 is SGHAT, CDR2 FQNNGV. This CDR3 reads CASSRGVGETQYF. The CDR3 coding sequence is TGTGCCAGCAGCCGCGGCGTTGGGGAGACCCAGTACTTC.

This chain joins TRBV5-8 and TRBJ2-3; D is perhaps TRBD1 (5 bases). Trimming took 2 bases from V and 4 from J, leaving 11 bases between them. Looked up from germline, CDR1 is SGHTS and CDR2 is YDEGEE. This CDR3 is 14 amino acids long. The CDR3 is CASSFGHSADTQYF. The CDR3 nucleotides are TGTGCCAGCAGCTTTGGACACTCAGCAGATACGCAGTATTTT.

The chain uses TRBV5-8 and TRBJ1-2; the D gene is possibly TRBD1 (6 bases). CDR1 SGHTS and CDR2 YDEGEE come from the germline V gene. Trimming took off 4 bases at V and 3 bases at J, with 16 bases between the two ends. This CDR3 is built from 15 residues. CDR3 region: CASSGKGVSDYGYTF. DNA of the CDR3: TGTGCCAGCAGCGGGAAGGGGGTTTCGGACTATGGCTACACCTTC.

The genes are TRBV4-1 and TRBJ2-1; possible D gene TRBD1, 6 bases. The germline V gene has CDR1 MGHRA and CDR2 YSYEKL. Trimming pared 5 bases from V and 0 bases from J, leaving 14 bases between. The CDR3 runs 16 residues. The CDR3 protein is CASSIRQALSYNEQFF. In DNA, the CDR3 is TGCGCCAGCAGCATACGACAGGCCCTCTCCTACAATGAGCAGTTCTTC.

The chain combines TRBV7-8 with TRBJ2-7, with 7 bases identical to TRBD1. The CDR3 is 16 amino acids. V was pared by 4 bases and J by 0 bases, with 9 bases of the junction left unmatched. Germline V gives CDR1 SGHVS, CDR2 FQNEAQ. DNA for the CDR3: TGTGCCAGCAGCTCACCCGAGACAGGGAGCTCCTACGAGCAGTACTTC. This gives the protein CASSSPETGSSYEQYF.